The 26 T cell receptor beta chains in this list originate from one sample, sequenced in a study of vaccination effects on CD4 cells after COVID-19. No antigen is known for these receptors. Sequencing used immunoSEQ multiplex PCR; TCRdb keeps in-frame clones, though not all of them. The repertoire holds some 24,000 clones, with roughly 73% as singletons. Viral peptide pool expansion of antigen-specific CD4+ T cells preceded sequencing in the ViraFEST assay. Once cultured for under 11 days, the cells underwent separation to obtain CD4+ T cells. Either the mRNA-1273 or the BNT162b2 vaccine was given to participants as two doses. The sequences come from CD4+ T cells from PBMCs cultured with HCoV-NL63 spike peptides, collected after COVID-19 vaccination. Receptors originate from a human donor who received a COVID-19 vaccine.

This clone has only a few counts. V is TRBV4-2 and J is TRBJ1-3; D gene ambiguous. V was shortened by 4 bases and J by 3 bases, with 10 bases between the two germline ends. Germline assignment: CDR1 LGHNA and CDR2 YNFKEQ. The CDR3 length is 14 residues. The CDR3 region has the DNA TGTGCCAGCAGCCCCCAGGTGTTTGGAAACACCATATATTTT. Protein: CASSPQVFGNTIYF.

The rearrangement joins TRBV18 to TRBJ2-3, with D possibly TRBD2 on 5 matching bases. The germline gives CDR1 KGHSH, CDR2 LQKENI. V lost 3 bases, J lost 5 bases, and 6 bases lay in between. The CDR3 covers 12 residues. CDR3 loop: CASSPEGDTQYF. The CDR3 nucleotides read TGTGCCAGCTCACCCGAGGGAGATACGCAGTATTTT.

This clone was seen just once. The CDR3 sequence: CASSLGTAEAFF. Here the CDR3 DNA reads TGTGCCAGCAGCCTTGGGACGGCCGAAGCTTTCTTT. The chain uses TRBV3-1 (or the pseudogene TRBV3-2) and TRBJ1-1, with D perhaps TRBD1 (5 bases). Germline V gene data show CDR1 as LGHDT and CDR2 as YNNKEL (reference sequence). The V and J ends lost 4 bases and 8 bases respectively, with 11 bases between them. This CDR3 has 12 amino acids.

The chain is built from TRBV5-1 and TRBJ2-7; possible D gene TRBD1, 6 bases. Germline V CDR1 and CDR2: SGHRS, YFSETQ. V was clipped by 5 bases and J by 0 bases, with 15 bases between them. The CDR3 sequence is 15 residues long. CDR3 bases: TGCGCCAGCAGTGCCGGACAGTCCGGCTCCTACGAGCAGTACTTC. Encoded protein: CASSAGQSGSYEQYF.

The V gene is TRBV2, the J gene TRBJ1-2; maybe TRBD1 (5 bases). Looked up from germline, CDR1 is SNHLY and CDR2 is FYNNEI. V lost 5 bases to trimming and J lost 5 bases, with 15 bases between them. The CDR3 spans 14 residues. In DNA form, the CDR3 reads TGTGCCAGCAGTTCAGCGGTCAGGGTGTATGGCTACACCTTC. Protein: CASSSAVRVYGYTF.

CDR3 loop: CASSSRGRGAKNIQYF. The CDR3, as DNA: TGTGCCAGCAGCTCCCGGGGGAGAGGGGCCAAAAACATTCAGTACTTC. The chain has TRBV5-4 and TRBJ2-4; maybe TRBD2 (6 bases). The germline V gene encodes CDR1 SGHNT and CDR2 YYREEE (reference sequence). The CDR3 consists of 16 residues. With 3 bases removed from V and 1 base from J, the gap between germline ends came to 14 bases.

The chain joins TRBV6-1 to TRBJ2-3; 8 nucleotides agree with TRBD2. Germline CDR1 reads MNHNS; CDR2 reads SASEGT. The V and J ends lost 2 bases and 0 bases, in that order; junction bases with no gene match: 1. The CDR3 loop spans 15 amino acids. The CDR3: CASSEPSGSTDTQYF. CDR3 sequence (DNA): TGTGCCAGCAGTGAACCTAGCGGGAGCACAGATACGCAGTATTTT.

The rearrangement uses TRBV27 and TRBJ2-7; either TRBD1 or TRBD2 may fit D (6 bases each). The CDR3 is 14 residues long. Trimming pared 3 bases from V and 4 bases from J, leaving 13 bases between. The germline CDR1 and CDR2 sequences are MNHEY and SMNVEV (reference sequence). Here the CDR3 DNA reads TGTGCCAGCAGTTTCCTGGGGGGCAATTACGAGCAGTACTTC. It is translated as CASSFLGGNYEQYF.

The J gene is TRBJ2-3, the V gene TRBV6-5; a weak D match, TRBD2 (6 bases). The CDR3 totals 15 residues. Germline V gene sequence: CDR1 MNHEY, CDR2 SVGAGI. V dropped 2 bases and J dropped 3 bases, with 12 bases sitting between them. The CDR3: CASSYDGGVTDTQYF. The CDR3, as DNA: TGTGCCAGCAGTTACGATGGCGGGGTAACAGATACGCAGTATTTT.

This chain connects TRBV7-2 to TRBJ1-5; D is perhaps TRBD1 (5 bases). Germline V gives CDR1 SGHTA, CDR2 FQGNSA. The CDR3 length is 15 residues. Trimming pared 2 bases from V and 7 bases from J, leaving 15 bases between. The CDR3 reads CASSLWGRARQPQHF. The CDR3 bases are TGTGCCAGCAGCTTATGGGGCAGGGCTCGACAGCCCCAGCATTTT.

This chain uses TRBV18 with TRBJ2-1; D may correspond to TRBD1 or TRBD2 (5 bases each). CDR1 is KGHSH, CDR2 LQKENI, per germline. This CDR3 has 12 amino acids. Between the trimmed V and J ends, which lost 3 bases and 6 bases, there was a span of 6 bases. The CDR3 DNA follows: TGTGCCAGCTCACCGGGGACCAATGAGCAGTTCTTC. This sequence encodes CASSPGTNEQFF.

The rearrangement joins TRBV29-1 to TRBJ2-3; 8 bases line up with TRBD2. After removal of 1 base from V and 3 bases from J, the junction contained 3 bases not matched to a gene. This CDR3 is 14 amino acids long. CDR1 is SQVTM and CDR2 is ANQGSEA in the germline V gene. CDR3 DNA sequence: TGCAGCGTTGAAGCTCGACTAGCGACAGATACGCAGTATTTT. Translating it yields CSVEARLATDTQYF.

The rearrangement links TRBV6-1 to TRBJ2-3; tentatively, D is TRBD1 or TRBD2 (6 bases each). Per the germline V gene, CDR1 is MNHNS and CDR2 is SASEGT. The V end lost 4 bases, the J end lost 3 bases, and 17 bases lay between the germline ends. The CDR3 is 16 amino acids. For the CDR3, the DNA is TGTGCCAGCAGTGTATTCGATTCGGGGGCAACAGATACGCAGTATTTT. The encoded protein is CASSVFDSGATDTQYF.

This chain joins TRBV11-2 and TRBJ2-1; 11 bases fit TRBD1. V shed 5 bases and J 2 bases; nucleotides not matched to a gene: 14. Looked up from germline, CDR1 is SGHAT and CDR2 is FQNNGV. The CDR3 totals 19 residues. CDR3 sequence (DNA): TGTGCCAGCAGCCGCCTCATGTCCCGGGACAGGGGGACCTACAATGAGCAGTTCTTC. As protein: CASSRLMSRDRGTYNEQFF.

The chain joins TRBV7-2 to TRBJ2-6, with D possibly TRBD2 on 6 matching bases. The CDR3 totals 15 residues. Germline V lookup: CDR1 SGHTA, CDR2 FQGNSA. V lost 7 bases and J lost 2, with 12 bases in between. The CDR3 DNA sequence: TGTGCCAGCACCCCCGGGGGAACTGGGGCCAACGTCCTGACTTTC. Protein: CASTPGGTGANVLTF. The full variable domain, rest sourced from reference TRBV7-2 and TRBJ2-6, is GAGVSQSPSNKVTEKGKDVELRCDPISGHTALYWYRQSLGQGLEFLIYFQGNSAPDKSGLPSDRFSAERTGGSVSTLTIQRTQQEDSAVYLCASTPGGTGANVLTFGAGSRLTVL.

The chain recombines TRBV9 with TRBJ2-3, with D unresolved. Trimming shortened V by 1 base and J by 4 bases, and 10 bases separated the two germline ends. Germline V lookup: CDR1 SGDLS, CDR2 YYNGEE. This CDR3 has 14 amino acids. In DNA form, the CDR3 reads TGTGCCAGCAGCGTACTTGGCATTTCAGATACGCAGTATTTT. Translated: CASSVLGISDTQYF.

The gene calls are TRBV11-2 and TRBJ2-2; D may correspond to TRBD1 or TRBD2 (5 bases each). CDR1 is SGHAT and CDR2 is FQNNGV in the germline V gene. Trimming shortened V by 3 bases and J by 4 bases, and 15 bases separated the two germline ends. The CDR3 has 16 residues. The CDR3: CASSFWDSGGTGELFF. The CDR3, as DNA: TGTGCCAGCAGCTTCTGGGATTCTGGGGGCACCGGGGAGCTGTTTTTT.

This clone showed up just a few times. J is TRBJ1-5 and V is TRBV28; 11 bases align to TRBD1. The CDR3 length is 16 residues. Germline-derived CDR1 and CDR2 are MDHEN and SYDVKM. J was trimmed by 4 bases and V by 6 bases; bases with no gene match: 8. The CDR3, as DNA: TGTGCCAGCAGCTCCGGACAGGGGGCGAGGAATCAGCCCCAGCATTTT. This encodes CASSSGQGARNQPQHF.

V and J are TRBV30 and TRBJ2-3; D not certain. Trimming stripped 1 base from V and 2 bases from J, with 4 bases between. In germline, CDR1 is GTSNPN, CDR2 SVGIG (reference sequence). The CDR3 contains 12 residues. DNA for the CDR3: TGTGCCTGGAGTGCCTCCACAGATACGCAGTATTTT. Protein: CAWSASTDTQYF.

This chain links TRBV7-2 with TRBJ2-5, with D unresolved. The CDR3 loop spans 11 amino acids. Between the trimmed V and J ends, which lost 1 base and 4 bases, there was a span of 1 base. Germline CDR1 reads SGHTA; CDR2 reads FQGNSA. The CDR3 reads CASSLVETQYF. DNA for the CDR3: TGTGCCAGCAGCTTAGTAGAGACCCAGTACTTC.

J is TRBJ2-1 and V is TRBV7-9, with D perhaps matching TRBD2 (6 bases). The CDR3 has 13 amino acids. V was cut by 1 base and J by 15 bases, with 16 bases left in between. CDR1 is SEHNR, CDR2 FQNEAQ, per germline (reference sequence). CDR3 loop: CASSLVRGSGSFF. The CDR3 DNA is TGTGCCAGCAGCTTAGTCCGGGGTAGCGGATCGTTCTTC. The full variable domain, with the rest looked up from reference TRBV7-9 and TRBJ2-1, is DTGVSQNPRHKITKRGQNVTFRCDPISEHNRLYWYRQTLGQGPEFLTYFQNEAQLEKSRLLSDRFSAERPKGSFSTLEIQRTEQGDSAMYLCASSLVRGSGSFFGPGTRLTVL.

V and J are TRBV5-6 and TRBJ2-2; unclear D gene. The V end lost 4 bases, the J end lost 5 bases, and 9 bases lay between the germline ends. The germline V gene has CDR1 SGHDT and CDR2 YYEEEE. The CDR3 is 13 residues long. The CDR3 DNA reads as TGTGCCAGCAGCCCCTCGAGGACCGGGGAGCTGTTTTTT. This gives the protein CASSPSRTGELFF.

CDR3 DNA sequence: TGTGCCAGCAGCTTGAGTCAGGTAAACAATGAGCAGTTCTTC. It is translated as CASSLSQVNNEQFF. V is TRBV7-9 and J is TRBJ2-1; D gene unclear. The V gene lost 3 bases and the J gene lost 5 bases, with 11 bases spanning the gap. Germline V gene data show CDR1 as SEHNR and CDR2 as FQNEAQ (reference sequence). The CDR3 loop spans 14 amino acids. The variable domain in full, completed from reference TRBV7-9 and TRBJ2-1, reads DTGVSQNPRHKITKRGQNVTFRCDPISEHNRLYWYRQTLGQGPEFLTYFQNEAQLEKSRLLSDRFSAERPKGSFSTLEIQRTEQGDSAMYLCASSLSQVNNEQFFGPGTRLTVL.

Here the CDR3 reads CASSTDRSGSPLHF. DNA of the CDR3: TGTGCCAGCAGTACGGACAGGTCGGGATCACCCCTCCACTTT. V gene TRBV2 combines with J gene TRBJ1-6; 7 bases agree with TRBD1. The germline V gene has CDR1 SNHLY and CDR2 FYNNEI. The CDR3 extends over 14 amino acids. V gave up 5 bases and J gave up 10 bases; unmatched junction bases: 8.

The chain carries TRBV6-5 and TRBJ2-3, with 13 bases fitting TRBD2. Germline V gene lookup returns CDR1 MNHEY and CDR2 SVGAGI. The CDR3 extends over 15 amino acids. With 4 bases clipped from V and 3 bases from J, the junction kept 1 base outside the gene matches. CDR3 in DNA: TGTGCCAGCAGTTGGACTAGCGGGAGAACAGATACGCAGTATTTT. Translating it yields CASSWTSGRTDTQYF.

The chain combines TRBV4-1 with TRBJ2-5, with 8 nucleotides matching TRBD1. This CDR3 contains 17 residues. CDR1 is MGHRA, CDR2 YSYEKL, per germline. Germline trimming cut 4 bases from V and 5 bases from J; bases unmatched to any gene: 15. CDR3 coding DNA: TGCGCCAGCAGCCGGGTTGAGGGGACAGGCTTATCGGAGACCCAGTACTTC. Translated, it gives CASSRVEGTGLSETQYF.